This T cell receptor beta chain was sequenced during a study of T cell changes during pregnancy in multiple sclerosis (dated by TCRdb to about 2019). Looking at the study overall: The study examined how the T cell repertoire changed over the course of pregnancy in women with multiple sclerosis.

A remark on this clone: This clone's antigen is unknown. No base quality information exists; no much larger clone differs at one position.

The germline V gene sets CDR1 to SGHAT and CDR2 to FQNNGV. Relative to germline, V is 1 base shorter and J is 7 bases shorter, with 7 bases between their ends. The CDR3 runs 13 residues from the cysteine to the phenylalanine. Of the read, only the CDR3 DNA is kept; its 39 bases are in frame from base 1. The protocol used for the library was the immunoSEQ multiplex PCR assay. TCRdb limited this immuneACCESS table to in-frame rearrangements with V and J called. A share of clones is missing; checked studies link under half to unresolved V genes, and the rest is unexplained. The sample has about 56,000 clones on record, approximately 91% of them singletons. The ten largest clones take up 0.5% of the sample.

Sequenced material: CD4+ T cells from peripheral blood mononuclear cells, taken in the third trimester of pregnancy. The TCR comes from a female donor with multiple sclerosis, enrolled in a pregnancy study. The sequence is built from TRBV11-2 and TRBJ2-2; the D gene is unclear. Here the CDR3 is given as CASSLGAVGELFF. The DNA is as follows: TGTGCCAGCAGCTTAGGAGCTGTCGGGGAGCTGTTTTTT.